What follows are 2 T cell receptor beta chains derived from one specimen sequenced in a study of blood T cell repertoires in COVID-19. Assay used: immunoSEQ multiplex PCR; TCRdb lists only in-frame clones, some missing. The repertoire holds approximately 290,000 clones, with about 89% as singletons. The specimen sequenced was peripheral blood. These receptors all stem from a man aged 30 to 39 with acute or convalescent COVID-19.

This chain connects TRBV19 to TRBJ1-1; D possibly corresponds to TRBD1 (5 bases). Germline V gene sequence: CDR1 LNHDA, CDR2 SQIVND (reference sequence). V was clipped by 3 bases and J by 6 bases, with 11 bases between them. The CDR3 is made up of 13 amino acids. CDR3 DNA: TGTGCCAGTAGTATGCTGCAGGGTTCTGAAGCTTTCTTT. Its translation is CASSMLQGSEAFF.

V is TRBV16 and J is TRBJ2-7, with D unclear. The germline CDR1 and CDR2 sequences are KGHSY and FQNENV. Trimming pared 1 base from V and 3 bases from J, leaving 4 bases between. The CDR3 consists of 12 residues. CDR3 nucleotide sequence: TGTGCCAGCAGCCAATTCTTCTACGAGCAGTACTTC. It translates to CASSQFFYEQYF.